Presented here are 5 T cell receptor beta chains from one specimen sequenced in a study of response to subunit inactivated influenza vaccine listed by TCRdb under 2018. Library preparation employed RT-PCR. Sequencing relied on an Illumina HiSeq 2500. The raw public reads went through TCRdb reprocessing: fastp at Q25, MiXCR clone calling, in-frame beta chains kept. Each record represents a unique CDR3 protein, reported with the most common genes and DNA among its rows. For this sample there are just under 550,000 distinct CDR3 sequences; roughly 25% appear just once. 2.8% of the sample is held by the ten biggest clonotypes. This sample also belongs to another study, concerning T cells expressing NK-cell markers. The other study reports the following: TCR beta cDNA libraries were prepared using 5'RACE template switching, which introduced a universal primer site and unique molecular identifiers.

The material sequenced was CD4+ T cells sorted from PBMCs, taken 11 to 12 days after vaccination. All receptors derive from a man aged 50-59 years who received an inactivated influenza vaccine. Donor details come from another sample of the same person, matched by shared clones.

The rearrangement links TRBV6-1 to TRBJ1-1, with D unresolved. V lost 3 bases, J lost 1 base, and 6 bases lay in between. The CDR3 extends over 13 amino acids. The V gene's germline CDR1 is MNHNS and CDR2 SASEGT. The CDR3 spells CASSEVQNTEAFF. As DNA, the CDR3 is TGTGCCAGCAGTGAGGTCCAGAACACTGAAGCTTTCTTT.

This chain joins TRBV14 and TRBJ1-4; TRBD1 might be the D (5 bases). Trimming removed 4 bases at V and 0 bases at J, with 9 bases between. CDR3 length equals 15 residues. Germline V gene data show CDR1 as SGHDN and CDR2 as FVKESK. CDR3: CASSPLGATNEKLFF. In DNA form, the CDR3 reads TGTGCCAGCAGCCCATTGGGGGCAACTAATGAAAAACTGTTTTTT.

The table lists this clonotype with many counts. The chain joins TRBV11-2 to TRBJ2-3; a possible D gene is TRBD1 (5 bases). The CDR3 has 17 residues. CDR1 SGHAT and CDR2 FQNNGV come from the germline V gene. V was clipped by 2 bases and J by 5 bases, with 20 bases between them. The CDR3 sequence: CASSLNSGPWHQDTQYF. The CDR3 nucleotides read TGTGCCAGCAGCTTAAACTCAGGGCCCTGGCACCAAGATACGCAGTATTTT.

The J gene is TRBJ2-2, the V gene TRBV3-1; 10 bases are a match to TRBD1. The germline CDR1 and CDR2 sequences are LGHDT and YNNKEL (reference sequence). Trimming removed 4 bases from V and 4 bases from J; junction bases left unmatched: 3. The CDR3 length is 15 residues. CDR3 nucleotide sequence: TGTGCCAGCAGCCGACAGGGGGCGAGCACCGGGGAGCTGTTTTTT. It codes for CASSRQGASTGELFF.

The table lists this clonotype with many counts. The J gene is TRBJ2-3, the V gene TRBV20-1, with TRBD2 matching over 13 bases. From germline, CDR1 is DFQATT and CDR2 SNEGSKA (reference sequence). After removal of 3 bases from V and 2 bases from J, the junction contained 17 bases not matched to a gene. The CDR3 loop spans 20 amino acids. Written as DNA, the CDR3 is TGCAGTGCTAGGGCTACTGGACTAGCGGGAGTCCCCTCTACCACAGATACGCAGTATTTT. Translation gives CSARATGLAGVPSTTDTQYF.